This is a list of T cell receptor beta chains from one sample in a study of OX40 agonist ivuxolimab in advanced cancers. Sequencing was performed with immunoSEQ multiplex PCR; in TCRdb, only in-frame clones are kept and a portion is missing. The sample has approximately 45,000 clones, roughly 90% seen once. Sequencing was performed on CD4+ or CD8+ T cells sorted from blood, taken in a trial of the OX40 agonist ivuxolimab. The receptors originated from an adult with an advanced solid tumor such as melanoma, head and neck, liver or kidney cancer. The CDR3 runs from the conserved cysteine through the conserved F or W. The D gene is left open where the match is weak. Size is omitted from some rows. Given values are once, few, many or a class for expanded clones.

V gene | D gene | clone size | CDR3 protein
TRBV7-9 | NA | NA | CASSLAQGGYTF
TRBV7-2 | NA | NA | CASTHGAGSYNEQFF
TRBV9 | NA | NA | CASSGLSPGNTIYF
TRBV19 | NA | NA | CASSLGTYLYNEQFF
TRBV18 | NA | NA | CASSPEAGPNNEQFF
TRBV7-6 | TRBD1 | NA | CASSPGGSNTEAFF
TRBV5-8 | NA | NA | CASSQKGDTEAFF
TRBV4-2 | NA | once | CASSQAGELFF
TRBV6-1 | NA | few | CASRDYDSPLHF
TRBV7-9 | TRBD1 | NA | CASKPDREYGYTF
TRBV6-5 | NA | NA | CASSSTNNEQFF
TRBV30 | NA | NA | CAWSVAGDTEAFF
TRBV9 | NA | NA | CASSVALTGTYTGELFF
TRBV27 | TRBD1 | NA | CASSLYGDRSNEQFF
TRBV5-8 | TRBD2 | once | CASSPNPGTSGGETQYF
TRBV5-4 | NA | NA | CASSLGRGEQFF
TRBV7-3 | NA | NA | CASSPGTANSPLHF
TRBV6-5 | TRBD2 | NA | CASSYSAGALETQYF
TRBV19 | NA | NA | CASSIVGDPTYNEQFF
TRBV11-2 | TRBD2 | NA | CASSSRTSGGGNEQFF
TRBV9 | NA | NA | CASSVATGREQYF
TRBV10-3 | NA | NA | CANRQHLNTEAFF
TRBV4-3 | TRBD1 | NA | CASSQEIRTGGTEAFF
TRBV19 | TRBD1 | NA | CASTVSLWDRGPDEQYF
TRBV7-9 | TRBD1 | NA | CASSPDRGINTEAFF
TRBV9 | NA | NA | CASSPTALNTEAFF
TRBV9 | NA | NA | CASSVVIGVSGANVLTF
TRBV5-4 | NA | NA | CASSLGRGEKLFF
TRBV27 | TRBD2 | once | CASSLTSVAYEQYF
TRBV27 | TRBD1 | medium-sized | CASSFGQGGHYGYTF
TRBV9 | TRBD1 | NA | CASSPQGDATNEKLFF
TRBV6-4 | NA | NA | CASSERGLIEKLFF
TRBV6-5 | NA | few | CASSYSKGSALHF
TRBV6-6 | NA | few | CASFTTGTEAFF
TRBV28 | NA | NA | CASSPSNVSPLHF
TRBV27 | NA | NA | CASRMDSLTGELFF
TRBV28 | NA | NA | CASSRLRDPKGEQYF
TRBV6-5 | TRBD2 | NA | CASSWTSAGELFF
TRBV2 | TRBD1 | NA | CASHGQGAMDNSPLHF
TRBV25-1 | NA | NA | CASSDHRSYEQYF
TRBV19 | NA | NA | CASIWNTEAFF
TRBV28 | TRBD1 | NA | CASSPGQGGQYF
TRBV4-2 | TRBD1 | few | CASSQEHRGSYGYTF
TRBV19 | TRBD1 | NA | CASSTAGGTSTDTQYF
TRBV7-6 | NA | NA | CASSSFQGSEAFF
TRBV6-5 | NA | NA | CASNSQGGGETQYF
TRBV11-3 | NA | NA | CASSLHGGMNTEAFF
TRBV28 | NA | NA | CASSVGPWASKGNTIYF
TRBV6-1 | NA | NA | CASSELRSPDTGELFF
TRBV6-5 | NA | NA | CASIDFSNTEAFF
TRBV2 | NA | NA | CASSVSVGAFF
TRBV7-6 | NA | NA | CASSLTWQGQETQYF
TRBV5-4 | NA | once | CASSLANRVSNYGYTF